This record covers a single T cell receptor beta chain. What it binds is not known. The sample originates from a study of cytotoxic CD8 clonotypes in ibrutinib-treated CLL. Study summary: Specimens for response were gathered following a median approximately 11 months of therapy, spanning 6 to 36.

Study-level points and caveats: Public clonotypes were uncommon and contracted or stayed stable on treatment. Sustained-remission patients were sampled at different times than progressing patients were.

V lost 5 bases and J lost 1, with 15 bases in between. CDR1 and CDR2 from the germline V gene are LNHDA and SQIVND (reference sequence). This CDR3 comprises 16 residues. Produced via immunoSEQ multiplex PCR; TCRdb's table is partial and in-frame only. The repertoire has some 50,000 clones, about 57% of them found once; the top ten carry less than 30%. The chain carries TRBV19 and TRBJ1-5; no definite D call. The sequence was collected from a human donor with chronic lymphocytic leukemia. Sequenced material: PBMCs, taken after 24 months of ibrutinib treatment. The CDR3, as DNA: TGTGCCAGTAGTTCACGGGCCTCGGGGAGCAATCAGCCCCAGCATTTT. Its translation: CASSSRASGSNQPQHF.